Here is one T cell receptor beta chain with its context. What it recognizes is unknown. This sample is part of a study of T cell repertoires in cytomegalovirus infection. Study background: Well-studied HLA-B-restricted CMV epitopes were used in the study alongside recently identified HLA-C-restricted ones.

Using its own MiXCR run on the reads, TCRdb lists one record per CDR3 protein. The sample includes 640,000 or so distinct CDR3 sequences, around 32% of them seen just once. General study results and limits: The response measured ex vivo was dominated by TCR beta clonotypes (HLA-C-restricted and CMV-specific).

V trimming: 5 bases; J trimming: 10 bases; junction bases outside the gene matches: 13. The CDR3 consists of 15 residues. Germline lookup yields CDR1 SGHTA and CDR2 FQGNSA. V usage is TRBV7-2 and J usage is TRBJ2-1; 8 bases agree with TRBD2. The sample consisted of cultured PBMCs, taken from culture after CMV antigen stimulation. The source is a human donor in good health (CMV status not recorded). Some clones in this sample may be carry-over from other donors' samples. The CDR3 reads CASSPSPGGAGEQFF. DNA of the CDR3: TGTGCCAGCAGCCCGTCCCCGGGAGGGGCCGGCGAGCAGTTCTTC. The variable domain in full, with the rest retrieved from reference TRBV7-2 and TRBJ2-1, is GAGVSQSPSNKVTEKGKDVELRCDPISGHTALYWYRQSLGQGLEFLIYFQGNSAPDKSGLPSDRFSAERTGGSVSTLTIQRTQQEDSAVYLCASSPSPGGAGEQFFGPGTRLTVL.